Detailed here is one T cell receptor (beta chain). The PCR was carried out with 60 Vbeta primers and 13 Jbeta primers. Data came from immunoSEQ multiplex PCR; TCRdb stores just in-frame clones and leaves some out. The data include around 46,000 clones; the top ten clones carry under 1.4%. The data stem from a study of cytomegalovirus exposure and HLA in healthy donors. Between the trimmed V and J ends, which lost 4 bases and 4 bases, there was a span of 14 bases. The CDR3 is made up of 14 amino acids. Germline CDR1 and CDR2: SGHNT and YENEEA. V is TRBV11-3 and J is TRBJ2-7, with D unclear. The sample comprised PBMCs. The TCR comes from a woman in her 40s in good health and CMV-seronegative. The CDR3: CASSSGVDRYEQYF. The DNA of the CDR3 is TGTGCCAGCAGCTCGGGTGTGGATAGATACGAGCAGTACTTC.